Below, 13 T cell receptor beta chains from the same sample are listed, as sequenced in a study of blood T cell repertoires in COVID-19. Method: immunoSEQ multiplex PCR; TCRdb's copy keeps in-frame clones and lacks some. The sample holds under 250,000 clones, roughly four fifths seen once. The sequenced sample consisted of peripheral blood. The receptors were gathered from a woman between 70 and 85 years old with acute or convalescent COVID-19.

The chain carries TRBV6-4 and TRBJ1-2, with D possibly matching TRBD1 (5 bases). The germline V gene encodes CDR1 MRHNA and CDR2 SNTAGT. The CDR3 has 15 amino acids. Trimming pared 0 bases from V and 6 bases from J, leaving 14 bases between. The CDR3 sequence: CASSDSWQGIDGYTF. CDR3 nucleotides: TGTGCCAGCAGTGACTCGTGGCAGGGAATCGATGGCTACACCTTC.

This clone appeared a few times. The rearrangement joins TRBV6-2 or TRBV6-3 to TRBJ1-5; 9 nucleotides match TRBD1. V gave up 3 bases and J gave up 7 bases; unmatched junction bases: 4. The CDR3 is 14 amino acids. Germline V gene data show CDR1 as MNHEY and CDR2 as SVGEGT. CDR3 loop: CASSYSTGGQPQHF. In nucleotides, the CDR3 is TGTGCCAGCAGTTATTCGACAGGGGGACAGCCCCAGCATTTT.

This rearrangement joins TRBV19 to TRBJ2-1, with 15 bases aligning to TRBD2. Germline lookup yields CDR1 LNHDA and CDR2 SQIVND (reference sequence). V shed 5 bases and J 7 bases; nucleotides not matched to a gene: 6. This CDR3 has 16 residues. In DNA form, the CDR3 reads TGTGCCAGTAGTGGCGGACTAGCGGGGGGGAGGAATGAGCAGTTCTTC. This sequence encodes CASSGGLAGGRNEQFF.

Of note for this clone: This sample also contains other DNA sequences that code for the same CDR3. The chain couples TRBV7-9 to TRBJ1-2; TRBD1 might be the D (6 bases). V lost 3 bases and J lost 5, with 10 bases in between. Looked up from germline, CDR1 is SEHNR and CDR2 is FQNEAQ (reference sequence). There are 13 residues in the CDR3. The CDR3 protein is CASSLDSFYGYTF. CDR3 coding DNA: TGTGCCAGCAGCTTGGACAGCTTTTATGGCTACACCTTC.

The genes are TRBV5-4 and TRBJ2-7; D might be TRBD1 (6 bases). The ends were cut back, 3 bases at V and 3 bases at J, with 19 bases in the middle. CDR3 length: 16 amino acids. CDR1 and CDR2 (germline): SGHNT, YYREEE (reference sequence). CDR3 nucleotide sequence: TGTGCCAGCAGCTCCCGGACGGGACACTCACACTACGAGCAGTACTTC. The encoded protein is CASSSRTGHSHYEQYF.

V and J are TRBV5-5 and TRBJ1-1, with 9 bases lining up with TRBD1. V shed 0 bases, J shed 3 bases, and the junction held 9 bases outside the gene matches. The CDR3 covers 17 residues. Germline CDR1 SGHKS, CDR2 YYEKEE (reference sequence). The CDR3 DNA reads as TGTGCCAGCAGCTTGGAGGGGACAGGGACCTTTTACACTGAAGCTTTCTTT. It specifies CASSLEGTGTFYTEAFF.

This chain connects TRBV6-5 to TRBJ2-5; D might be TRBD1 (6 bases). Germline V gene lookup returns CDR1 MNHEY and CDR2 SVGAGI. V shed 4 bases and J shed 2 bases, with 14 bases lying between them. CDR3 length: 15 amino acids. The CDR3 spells CASSSDRWRQETQYF. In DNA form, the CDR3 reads TGTGCCAGCAGTTCAGACAGGTGGAGACAAGAGACCCAGTACTTC.

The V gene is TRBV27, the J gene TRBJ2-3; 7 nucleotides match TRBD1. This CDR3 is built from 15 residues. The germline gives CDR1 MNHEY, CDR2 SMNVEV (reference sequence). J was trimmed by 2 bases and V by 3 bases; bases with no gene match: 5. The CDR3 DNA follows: TGTGCCAGCAGTTTGTACAGGGGATTCACAGATACGCAGTATTTT. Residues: CASSLYRGFTDTQYF.

CDR3 protein: CATRGGTDTEAFF. Written as DNA, the CDR3 is TGTGCCACCCGGGGGGGGACGGACACTGAAGCTTTCTTT. The gene calls are TRBV10-3 and TRBJ1-1; D is perhaps TRBD1 (5 bases). V was trimmed by 10 bases and J by 3 bases, leaving 15 bases between them. The CDR3 has 13 residues. The germline CDR1 and CDR2 sequences are ENHRY and SYGVKD.

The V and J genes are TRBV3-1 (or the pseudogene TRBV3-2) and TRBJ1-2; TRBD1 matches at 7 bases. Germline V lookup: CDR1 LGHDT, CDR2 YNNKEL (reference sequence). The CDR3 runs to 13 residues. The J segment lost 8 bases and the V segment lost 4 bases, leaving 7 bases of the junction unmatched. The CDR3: CASSPTGDPGYTF. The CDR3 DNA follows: TGTGCCAGCAGCCCCACAGGGGATCCCGGCTACACCTTC.

DNA for the CDR3: TGTGCCAGCAGACAGGGGAATGCCTATGGCTACACCTTC. Translation gives CASRQGNAYGYTF. This sequence joins TRBV19 and TRBJ1-2, with 8 bases aligning to TRBD1. Germline CDR1 LNHDA, CDR2 SQIVND (reference sequence). V dropped 9 bases and J dropped 4; count of bases not matched to a gene: 7. The length of the CDR3 is 13 residues.

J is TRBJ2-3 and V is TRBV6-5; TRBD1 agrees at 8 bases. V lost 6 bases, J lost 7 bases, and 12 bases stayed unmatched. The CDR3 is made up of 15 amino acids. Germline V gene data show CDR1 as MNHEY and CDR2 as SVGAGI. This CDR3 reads CASRDRATLGYTQYF. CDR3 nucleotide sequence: TGTGCCAGCAGGGACAGGGCCACCCTAGGATATACGCAGTATTTT.

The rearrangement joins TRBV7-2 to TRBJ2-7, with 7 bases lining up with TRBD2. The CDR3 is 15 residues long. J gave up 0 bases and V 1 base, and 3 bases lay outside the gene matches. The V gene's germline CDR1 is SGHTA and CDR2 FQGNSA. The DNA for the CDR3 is TGTGCCAGCAGCTTAGACGCTAGCGGCTCCTACGAGCAGTACTTC. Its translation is CASSLDASGSYEQYF.